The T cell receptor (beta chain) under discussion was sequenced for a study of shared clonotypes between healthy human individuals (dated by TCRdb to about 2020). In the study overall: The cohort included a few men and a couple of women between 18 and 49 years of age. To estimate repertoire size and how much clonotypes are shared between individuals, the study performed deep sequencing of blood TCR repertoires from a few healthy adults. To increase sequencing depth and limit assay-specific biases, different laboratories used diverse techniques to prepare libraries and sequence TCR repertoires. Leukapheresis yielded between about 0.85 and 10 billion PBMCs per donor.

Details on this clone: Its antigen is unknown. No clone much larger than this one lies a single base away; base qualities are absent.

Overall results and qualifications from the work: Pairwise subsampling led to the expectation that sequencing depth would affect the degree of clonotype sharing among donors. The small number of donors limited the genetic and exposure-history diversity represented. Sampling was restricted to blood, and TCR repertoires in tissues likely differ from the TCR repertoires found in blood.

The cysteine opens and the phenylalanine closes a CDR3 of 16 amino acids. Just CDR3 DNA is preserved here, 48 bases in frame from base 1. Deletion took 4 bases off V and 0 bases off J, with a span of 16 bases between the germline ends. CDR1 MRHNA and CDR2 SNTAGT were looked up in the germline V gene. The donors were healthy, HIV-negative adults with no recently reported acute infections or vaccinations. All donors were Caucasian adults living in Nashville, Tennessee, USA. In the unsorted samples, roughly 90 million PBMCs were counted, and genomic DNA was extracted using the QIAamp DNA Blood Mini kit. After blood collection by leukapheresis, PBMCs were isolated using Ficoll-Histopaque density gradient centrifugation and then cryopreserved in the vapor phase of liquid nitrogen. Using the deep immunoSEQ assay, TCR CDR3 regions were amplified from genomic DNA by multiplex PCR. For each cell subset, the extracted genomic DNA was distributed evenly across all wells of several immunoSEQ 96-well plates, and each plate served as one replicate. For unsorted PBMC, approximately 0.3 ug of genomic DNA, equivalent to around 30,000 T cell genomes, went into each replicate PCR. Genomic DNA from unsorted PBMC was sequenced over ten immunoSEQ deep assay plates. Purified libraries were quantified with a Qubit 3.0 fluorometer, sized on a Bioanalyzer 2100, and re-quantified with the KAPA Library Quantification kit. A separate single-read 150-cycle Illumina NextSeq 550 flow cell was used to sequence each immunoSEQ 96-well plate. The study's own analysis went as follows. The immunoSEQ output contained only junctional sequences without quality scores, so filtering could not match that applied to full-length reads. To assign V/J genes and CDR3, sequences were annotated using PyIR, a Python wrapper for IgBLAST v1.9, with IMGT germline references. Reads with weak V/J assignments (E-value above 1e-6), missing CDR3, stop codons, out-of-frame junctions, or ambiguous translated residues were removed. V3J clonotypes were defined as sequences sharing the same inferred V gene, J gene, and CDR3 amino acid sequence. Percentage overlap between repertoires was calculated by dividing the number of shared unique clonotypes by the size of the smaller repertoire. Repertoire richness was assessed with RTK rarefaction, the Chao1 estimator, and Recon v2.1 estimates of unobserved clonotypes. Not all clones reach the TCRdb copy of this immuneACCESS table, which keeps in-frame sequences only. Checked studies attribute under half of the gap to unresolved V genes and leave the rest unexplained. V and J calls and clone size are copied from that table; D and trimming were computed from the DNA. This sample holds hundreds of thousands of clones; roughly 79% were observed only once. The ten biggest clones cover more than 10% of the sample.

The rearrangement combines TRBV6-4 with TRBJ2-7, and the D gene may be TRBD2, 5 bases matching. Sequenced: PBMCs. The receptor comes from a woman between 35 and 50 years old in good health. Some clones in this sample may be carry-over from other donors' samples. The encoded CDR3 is CASSGTIANSSYEQYF. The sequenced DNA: TGTGCCAGCAGTGGGACCATAGCGAACAGCTCCTACGAGCAGTACTTC.